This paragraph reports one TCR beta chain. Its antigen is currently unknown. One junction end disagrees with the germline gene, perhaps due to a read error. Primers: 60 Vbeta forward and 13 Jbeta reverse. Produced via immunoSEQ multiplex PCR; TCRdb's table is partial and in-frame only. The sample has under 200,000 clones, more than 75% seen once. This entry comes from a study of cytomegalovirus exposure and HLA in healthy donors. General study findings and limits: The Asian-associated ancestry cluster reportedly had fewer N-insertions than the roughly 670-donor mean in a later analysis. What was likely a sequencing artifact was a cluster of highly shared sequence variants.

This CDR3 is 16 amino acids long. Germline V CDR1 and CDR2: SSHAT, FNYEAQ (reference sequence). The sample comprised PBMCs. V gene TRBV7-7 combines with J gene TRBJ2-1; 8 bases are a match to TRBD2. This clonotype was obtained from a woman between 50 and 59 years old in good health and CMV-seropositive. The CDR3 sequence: CASSPQPGLGYNEQFF. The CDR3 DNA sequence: TGTGCTAGCAGCCCCCAACCGGGACTAGGATACAATGAGCAGTTCTTC.